This T cell receptor (beta chain) was sequenced in a study of response to subunit inactivated influenza vaccine. Study conclusions and caveats: New T cells are recruited in small numbers by each seasonal influenza vaccination, according to the authors' suggestion.

This clonotype was counted only a few times. The antigen is undetermined. TCRdb reprocessed the RT-PCR reads via MiXCR and lists one record per CDR3 protein. The table shows hundreds of thousands of distinct CDR3 sequences, with about 15% occurring only once. This receptor was taken from a man between 50 and 59 years old who received an inactivated influenza vaccine. This specimen was PBMCs from blood, taken less than 15 days before vaccination.

The CDR3, as DNA: TGCAGTGCTAGACCCTTCACTAGCGGGCCCTACGAGCAGTACTTC. Protein product: CSARPFTSGPYEQYF. V gene TRBV20-1 combines with J gene TRBJ2-7; 9 bases are shared with TRBD2. Germline V gene sequence: CDR1 DFQATT, CDR2 SNEGSKA (reference sequence). CDR3 length: 15 amino acids. Losses at the gene ends were 2 bases for V and 2 bases for J; bases not matched to a gene: 7.